In this sample, the clone carrying this TCR beta chain turned up many times. Its antigen is unknown. The data belong to a study of T cells after yellow fever vaccination. TCRdb redid the calling of the 5' RACE reads with MiXCR, one entry per CDR3 protein. The sample holds about 340,000 distinct CDR3 sequences, approximately 12% seen once. The CDR3 has 15 residues. The V segment lost 5 bases and the J segment 2 bases; nucleotides outside the gene matches: 6. Germline assignment: CDR1 SEHNR and CDR2 FQNEAQ (reference sequence). General study results and limits: FACS-sorted repertoires could harbor abundant contaminating bulk-population clonotypes. Weaker, the secondary response had a peak occurring faster, on day 5 versus 15. Researchers noted that a small share of clonotypes showed up in both CD4 and CD8 compartments. Most clones from primary vaccination resurfaced after the booster (about 95% CD4, around 90% CD8).

Sequencing was performed on CD4+ T cells sorted from PBMCs, taken 15 days after the yellow fever booster vaccination. This TCR came from a man aged 18 to 29 who received the YFV17D yellow fever vaccine. The rearrangement joins TRBV7-9 to TRBJ2-1, with 7 bases fitting TRBD2. The CDR3 DNA follows: TGTGCCAGCAGCCGAAGCGGGACTACCTACAATGAGCAGTTCTTC. Protein sequence: CASSRSGTTYNEQFF.